Each of the 15 T cell receptor beta chains below was sequenced from the same sample in a study of molecular identifiers for immune sequencing clone quantification (dated by TCRdb to the late 2010s). Library preparation was by PCR. Sequencer: NextSeq 500. TCRdb reprocessed the public reads (quality trimming at Q25 with fastp, clone calling with MiXCR) and kept in-frame beta chains. Each entry is one CDR3 protein sequence, shown with its most common DNA and genes. The sample yields some 590,000 distinct CDR3 sequences; over 25% were counted once. The ten largest clones take up about 0.84% of the sample. The sample was naive CD8+ T cells from blood, with Jurkat cell RNA spiked in. The cell subset or site label corresponds to: FACS-sorted CD8+CD4-CCR7+CD45RA+ naive T cells. The receptors come from a human donor in good health. Some libraries in this study had Jurkat cell RNA spiked in.

This clonotype was found many times. The chain couples TRBV20-1 to TRBJ2-7, with D unclear. Germline CDR1 is DFQATT and CDR2 is SNEGSKA (reference sequence). The CDR3 is 15 amino acids. With 0 bases removed from V and 2 bases from J, the gap between germline ends came to 14 bases. The CDR3 spells CSARDTFGFPYEQYF. The CDR3, as DNA: TGCAGTGCTAGAGATACGTTTGGATTCCCCTACGAGCAGTACTTC.

Worth noting for this clonotype: Germline and junction disagree at one end, which may indicate a read error. The rearrangement links TRBV12-3 or TRBV12-4 to TRBJ2-7; D unresolved. CDR3 length: 13 residues. Here the CDR3 DNA reads TGTGCCGGCAGTTTATCCGGGTCCTACGAGCAGTACTTC. Translation: CAGSLSGSYEQYF.

As to this clonotype: It may be a read error: a sequence one base away is much more abundant. The gene calls are TRBV25-1 and TRBJ2-2; D call uncertain. In germline, CDR1 is MGHDK, CDR2 SYGVNS. The CDR3 sequence is 13 residues long. The chain's CDR3 is CAISEPYTGELFF. The CDR3 region has the DNA TGTGCCATCAGTGAACCCTACACCGGGGAGCTGTTTTTT.

The rearrangement links TRBV6-2 or TRBV6-3 to TRBJ2-4, with 7 bases lining up with TRBD2. CDR1 is MNHEY and CDR2 is SVGEGT in the germline V gene. V was clipped by 4 bases and J by 7 bases; unmatched bases: 10. CDR3 size: 15 residues. CDR3 nucleotide sequence: TGTGCCAGCAGTTTAGCGGGTTTAGCCATTAACATTCAGTACTTC. Amino acids: CASSLAGLAINIQYF.

The chain joins TRBV5-3 to TRBJ2-5; 14 nucleotides line up with TRBD2. TRBV5-3 qualifies as an ORF whose function is uncertain. The V and J ends lost 8 bases and 7 bases, in that order; junction bases with no gene match: 13. The CDR3 is made up of 16 amino acids. The CDR3, as DNA: TGTGCCAGCAGCCTGCGACTAGCGGGAGGGGTAGGGACCCAGTACTTC. Translated, it gives CASSLRLAGGVGTQYF.

The chain uses TRBV7-9 and TRBJ1-1, with D tentatively TRBD1 (5 bases). Trimming took off 2 bases at V and 4 bases at J, with 11 bases between the two ends. The CDR3 is 14 amino acids. CDR1 is SEHNR and CDR2 is FQNEAQ in the germline V gene (reference sequence). CDR3 loop: CASSLLGVTTEAFF. CDR3 bases: TGTGCCAGCAGCTTATTAGGGGTCACCACTGAAGCTTTCTTT.

The sample holds many counts of this clonotype. V and J are TRBV28 and TRBJ2-3, with TRBD1 as a possible D gene (6 bases). Germline V gene data show CDR1 as MDHEN and CDR2 as SYDVKM. Trimming stripped 2 bases from V and 6 bases from J, with 12 bases between. This CDR3 has 14 residues. The CDR3 is CASSLQDRWDTQYF. CDR3 nucleotide sequence: TGTGCCAGCAGTTTACAAGACAGGTGGGATACGCAGTATTTT.

At least ten counts were recorded for this clonotype. The chain has TRBV20-1 and TRBJ1-3; the D gene is possibly TRBD1 (6 bases). This CDR3 has 16 residues. The germline gives CDR1 DFQATT, CDR2 SNEGSKA (reference sequence). With 5 bases removed from V and 3 bases from J, the gap between germline ends came to 20 bases. The CDR3 nucleotides read TGCAGTGCTGGCAGGGGACGGAGGGGAGATGGAAACACCATATATTTT. Translated: CSAGRGRRGDGNTIYF.

This clonotype was seen a few times. This chain joins TRBV12-3 or TRBV12-4 and TRBJ2-2; D may be TRBD1 or TRBD2 (5 bases each). CDR3 length: 14 amino acids. The V gene lost 7 bases and the J gene lost 5 bases, with 14 bases spanning the gap. The CDR3 loop reads CASKHGGGTGELFF. Here the CDR3 DNA reads TGTGCCAGCAAACACGGTGGGGGTACCGGGGAGCTGTTTTTT.

This clonotype was found a few times. V gene TRBV12-3 or TRBV12-4 combines with J gene TRBJ1-2, with 7 bases identical to TRBD1. Unmatched junction bases numbered 8, after V lost 6 bases and J lost 1 base. The CDR3 is 15 residues long. CDR3 bases: TGTGCCAGCAGCCGTCCCGGGACAGTTAACTATGGCTACACCTTC. Translating it yields CASSRPGTVNYGYTF.

A few counts support this clonotype. A read error may produce the germline difference seen at one junction end. The V and J genes are TRBV5-3 and TRBJ2-7; D may be TRBD2 (5 bases). TRBV5-3 is filed as an ORF, its function uncertain. The CDR3 has 13 amino acids. The CDR3 is CASSWASRGEQYF. DNA for the CDR3: TGTGCCAGCAGCTGGGCTAGTCGGGGCGAGCAGTACTTC.

This clonotype was observed at least ten times. The chain links TRBV15 to TRBJ2-3; no clear D gene. In germline, CDR1 is LNHNV, CDR2 YYDKDF (reference sequence). The CDR3 is made up of 15 amino acids. For the CDR3, the DNA is TGTGCGTCTGGGCGTGGCGGTACATTAGTTGATACGCAGTATTTT. Its translation is CASGRGGTLVDTQYF.

J is TRBJ2-1 and V is TRBV7-9, with TRBD1 as a possible D gene (6 bases). Germline-derived CDR1 and CDR2 are SEHNR and FQNEAQ (reference sequence). V gave up 0 bases and J gave up 2 bases, with 8 bases separating them. The CDR3 is 15 amino acids. Here the CDR3 DNA reads TGTGCCAGCAGCTTAGCAGCAGGGGCCTACAATGAGCAGTTCTTC. Encoded protein: CASSLAAGAYNEQFF.

A word on this clonotype: A read error may account for a junction end that differs from germline. The chain carries TRBV4-1 and TRBJ2-2; D might be TRBD2 (5 bases). The CDR3 runs to 17 residues. The germline gives CDR1 MGHRA, CDR2 YSYEKL. The CDR3, as DNA: TGCGCCAGCAGCCAAGATTCGTTTGCCAGAAACACCGGGGAGCTGGTTTTT. Translation gives CASSQDSFARNTGELVF.

The rearrangement uses TRBV20-1 and TRBJ2-5; 14 bases are a match to TRBD2. Losses at the gene ends were 1 base for V and 7 bases for J; bases not matched to a gene: 11. The V gene's germline CDR1 is DFQATT and CDR2 SNEGSKA (reference sequence). CDR3 length: 17 amino acids. In DNA, the CDR3 is TGCAGTGCTAGAGGCAGGACTAGCGGGGGGATCCGGTCGACCCAGTACTTC. Translating gives CSARGRTSGGIRSTQYF.